This paragraph covers one T cell receptor beta chain sequence. This entry belongs to a study of blood T cell repertoires in COVID-19. Data came from immunoSEQ multiplex PCR; TCRdb stores just in-frame clones and leaves some out. The sample consists of around 160,000 clones, about 90% of them appearing once. Sequencing input: peripheral blood. The source is a human donor in a cohort sampled during active COVID-19.

Here the CDR3 DNA reads TGTGCCAGCAGTTTAGGGGCAGCAACCTACGAGCAGTACTTC. Amino acid sequence: CASSLGAATYEQYF. The chain couples TRBV27 to TRBJ2-7; possible D gene TRBD1, 5 bases. This CDR3 comprises 14 residues. Germline CDR1 MNHEY, CDR2 SMNVEV (reference sequence). Trimming left V 2 bases short and J 2 bases short, with 10 bases between.